This TCR beta chain originates from a study of cytomegalovirus exposure and HLA in healthy donors. Healthy bone marrow donors formed the donor group. The PCR employed 60 Vbeta primers together with 13 Jbeta primers. The protocol was immunoSEQ multiplex PCR, while the TCRdb copy is restricted to in-frame clones and leaves out a portion. The table gives 30,000 to 40,000 clones; the top ten clones make up approximately 6.3% of it. V gave up 5 bases and J gave up 8 bases, with 18 bases separating them. Germline lookup yields CDR1 MGHRA and CDR2 YSYEKL. This CDR3 spans 14 amino acids. The sequenced material came from PBMCs. This receptor was identified in a human donor in good health. The chain recombines TRBV4-1 with TRBJ1-2, with a possible D match to TRBD1 (5 bases). This chain's CDR3 is CASSVPGLQKGYTF. The CDR3 DNA reads TGCGCCAGCAGCGTCCCGGGACTGCAGAAAGGCTACACCTTC.